These 8 T cell receptor beta chains were all obtained from the same sample, sequenced in a study of CD8+ T cells in alopecia areata listed by TCRdb under 2018. The method was the immunoSEQ multiplex PCR assay. RNA was extracted from all samples and reverse transcribed into cDNA, which served as template for TCR sequencing. TCRdb provides this immuneACCESS table in a form limited to in-frame rearrangements. Some clones are lacking; in checked studies, under half of them reflect an unresolved V gene, and why the rest are absent is not known. The sample has roughly 200,000 clones on record, 35% to 40% of them singletons. The ten largest clones add up to 0.45% to 0.55% of the sample. Reading the label with the study, this specimen's treatment or condition is: oral pan-JAK inhibitor, 5-10 mg twice daily. This specimen consisted of CD4+ T cells sorted from blood, obtained around week 30, from a patient treated with tofacitinib. The receptors shown here come from a human donor with alopecia areata.

This chain links TRBV29-1 with TRBJ2-2; D may be TRBD1 or TRBD2 (5 bases each). Germline V CDR1 and CDR2: SQVTM, ANQGSEA. This CDR3 has 14 residues. The V end lost 4 bases, the J end lost 1 base, and 10 bases lay between the germline ends. CDR3 coding DNA: TGCAGCGTTGTAAGAGGGGAGAACACCGGGGAGCTGTTTTTT. As protein: CSVVRGENTGELFF.

This clone appeared many times. V is TRBV27 and J is TRBJ1-1, with TRBD1 as a possible D gene (6 bases). Germline values: CDR1 MNHEY, CDR2 SMNVEV (reference sequence). V lost 4 bases, J lost 5 bases, and 11 bases lay in between. The CDR3 consists of 13 residues. The chain's CDR3 is CASSSYRVTEAFF. The CDR3, as DNA: TGTGCCAGCAGTTCTTACAGGGTTACTGAAGCTTTCTTT.

The sample holds a few counts of this clone. The genes are TRBV25-1 and TRBJ2-7, with D possibly being TRBD1 or TRBD2 (5 bases each). The CDR3 loop spans 12 amino acids. V was shortened by 7 bases and J by 4 bases, with 11 bases between the two germline ends. The germline V gene has CDR1 MGHDK and CDR2 SYGVNS. The CDR3 loop is CASNLGEYEQYF. The CDR3, as DNA: TGTGCCAGCAACCTGGGGGAATACGAGCAGTACTTC.

The V and J genes are TRBV25-1 and TRBJ2-5, with unresolved D. Trimming shortened V by 0 bases and J by 3 bases, and 5 bases separated the two germline ends. Germline CDR1 reads MGHDK; CDR2 reads SYGVNS. CDR3 length equals 13 residues. CDR3 residues: CASSEYVKETQYF. The CDR3 nucleotides read TGTGCCAGCAGTGAATACGTTAAAGAGACCCAGTACTTC.

This clone has a handful of counts. This chain connects TRBV29-1 to TRBJ1-1; D gene uncertain. Trimming removed 4 bases at V and 1 base at J, with 10 bases between. This CDR3 spans 13 amino acids. Germline CDR1 reads SQVTM; CDR2 reads ANQGSEA. The CDR3 loop is CSVGAGGNTEAFF. In DNA, the CDR3 is TGCAGCGTTGGGGCAGGAGGGAACACTGAAGCTTTCTTT.

The rearrangement uses TRBV5-1 and TRBJ2-4; 11 positions agree with TRBD2. With V trimmed by 3 bases and J by 7 bases, 9 bases remained unmatched. The length of the CDR3 is 16 residues. In germline, CDR1 is SGHRS, CDR2 YFSETQ. CDR3 coding DNA: TGCGCCAGCAGCTCCAGCCTAGCGGGAGGTTGGAACATTCAGTACTTC. Translating it yields CASSSSLAGGWNIQYF.

The chain combines TRBV5-1 with TRBJ2-7; TRBD1 might be the D (5 bases). The germline V gene encodes CDR1 SGHRS and CDR2 YFSETQ. This CDR3 is 12 amino acids long. Deletions cut 6 bases from V and 6 bases from J, with 13 bases between. CDR3 protein: CASMVRAGEQYF. Here the CDR3 DNA reads TGCGCCAGCATGGTCAGGGCAGGCGAGCAGTACTTC.

This clone was counted between two and nine times. The gene calls are TRBV5-1 and TRBJ2-1; 11 positions agree with TRBD2. V trimming: 0 bases; J trimming: 8 bases; junction bases outside the gene matches: 7. Germline CDR1 is SGHRS and CDR2 is YFSETQ. The CDR3 runs 16 residues. The CDR3 sequence is CASSLVVAGGPDEQFF. Here the CDR3 DNA reads TGCGCCAGCAGCTTGGTGGTAGCGGGAGGGCCAGATGAGCAGTTCTTC.